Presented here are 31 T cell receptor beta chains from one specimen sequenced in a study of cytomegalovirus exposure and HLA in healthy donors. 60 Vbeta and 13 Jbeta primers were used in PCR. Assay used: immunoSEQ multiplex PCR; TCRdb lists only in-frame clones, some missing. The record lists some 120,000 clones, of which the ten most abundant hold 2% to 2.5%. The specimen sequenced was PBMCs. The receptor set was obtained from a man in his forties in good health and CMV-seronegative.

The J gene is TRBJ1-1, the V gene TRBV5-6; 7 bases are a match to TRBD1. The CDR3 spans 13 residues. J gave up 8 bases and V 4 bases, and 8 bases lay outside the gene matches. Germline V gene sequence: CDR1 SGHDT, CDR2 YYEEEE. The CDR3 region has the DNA TGTGCCAGCAGCCGTAGTACAGGGGCGGAAGCTTTCTTT. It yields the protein CASSRSTGAEAFF.

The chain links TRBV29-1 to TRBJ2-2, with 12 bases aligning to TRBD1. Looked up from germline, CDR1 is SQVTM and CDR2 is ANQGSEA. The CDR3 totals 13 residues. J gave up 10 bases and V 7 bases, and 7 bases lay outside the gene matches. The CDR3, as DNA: TGCAGCGCCCGGGACAGGGGGCGCGCGGAGCTGTTTTTT. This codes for CSARDRGRAELFF.

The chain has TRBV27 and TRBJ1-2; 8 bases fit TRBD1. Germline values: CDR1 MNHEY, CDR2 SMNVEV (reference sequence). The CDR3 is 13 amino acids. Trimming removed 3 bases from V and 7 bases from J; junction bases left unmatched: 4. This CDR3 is CASSLDRALGYTF. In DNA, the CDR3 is TGTGCCAGCAGTTTGGACAGGGCTCTTGGCTACACCTTC.

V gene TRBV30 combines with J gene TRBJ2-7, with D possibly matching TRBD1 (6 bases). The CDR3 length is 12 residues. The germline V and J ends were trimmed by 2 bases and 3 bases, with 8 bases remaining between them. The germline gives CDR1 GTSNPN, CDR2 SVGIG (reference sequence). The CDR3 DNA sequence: TGTGCCTGGAGTCTACAGGGCTACGAGCAGTACTTC. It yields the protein CAWSLQGYEQYF.

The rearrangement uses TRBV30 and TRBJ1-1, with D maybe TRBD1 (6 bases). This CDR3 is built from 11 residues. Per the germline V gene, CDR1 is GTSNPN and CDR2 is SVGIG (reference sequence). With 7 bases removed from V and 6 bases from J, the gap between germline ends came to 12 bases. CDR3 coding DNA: TGTGCCTCCGGGACACGGGCTGAAGCTTTCTTT. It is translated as CASGTRAEAFF.

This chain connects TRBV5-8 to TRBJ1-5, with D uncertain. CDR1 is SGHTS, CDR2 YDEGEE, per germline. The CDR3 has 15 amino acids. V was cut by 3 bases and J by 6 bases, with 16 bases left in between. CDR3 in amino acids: CASSSRAEFSQPQHF. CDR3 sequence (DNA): TGTGCCAGCAGCTCAAGAGCGGAATTCAGTCAGCCCCAGCATTTT.

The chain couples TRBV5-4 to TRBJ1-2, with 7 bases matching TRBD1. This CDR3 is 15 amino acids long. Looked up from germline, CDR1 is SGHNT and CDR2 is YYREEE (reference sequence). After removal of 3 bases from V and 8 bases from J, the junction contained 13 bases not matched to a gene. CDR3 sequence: CASSSPSGGSLGYTF. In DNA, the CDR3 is TGTGCCAGCAGCTCTCCCTCAGGGGGGAGTCTAGGCTACACCTTC. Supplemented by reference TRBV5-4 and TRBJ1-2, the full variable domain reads ETGVTQSPTHLIKTRGQQVTLRCSSQSGHNTVSWYQQALGQGPQFIFQYYREEENGRGNFPPRFSGLQFPNYSSELNVNALELDDSALYLCASSSPSGGSLGYTFGSGTRLTVV.

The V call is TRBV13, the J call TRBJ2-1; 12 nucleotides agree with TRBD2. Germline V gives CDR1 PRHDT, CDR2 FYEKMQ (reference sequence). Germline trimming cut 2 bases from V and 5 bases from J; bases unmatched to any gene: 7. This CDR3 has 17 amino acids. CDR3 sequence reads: CASSLLTSGRVNNEQFF. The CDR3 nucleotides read TGTGCCAGCAGCTTATTGACTAGCGGGAGAGTTAACAATGAGCAGTTCTTC.

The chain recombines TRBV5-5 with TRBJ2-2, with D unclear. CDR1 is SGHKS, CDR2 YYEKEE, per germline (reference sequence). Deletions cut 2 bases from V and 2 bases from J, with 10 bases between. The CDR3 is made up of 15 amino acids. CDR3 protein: CASSFARINTGELFF. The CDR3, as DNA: TGTGCCAGCAGCTTTGCCAGAATTAACACCGGGGAGCTGTTTTTT.

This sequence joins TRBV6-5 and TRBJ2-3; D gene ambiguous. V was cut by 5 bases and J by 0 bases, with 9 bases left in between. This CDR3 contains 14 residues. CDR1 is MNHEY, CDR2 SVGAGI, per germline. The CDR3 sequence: CASSRSTSTDTQYF. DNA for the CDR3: TGTGCCAGCAGTAGGTCGACTAGCACAGATACGCAGTATTTT.

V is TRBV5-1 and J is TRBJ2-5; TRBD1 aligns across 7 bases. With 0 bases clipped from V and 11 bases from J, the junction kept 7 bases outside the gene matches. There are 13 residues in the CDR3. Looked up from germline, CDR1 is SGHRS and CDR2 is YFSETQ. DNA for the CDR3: TGCGCCAGCAGCTTGGGACAGGGTAGGGAGCAGTACTTC. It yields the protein CASSLGQGREQYF.

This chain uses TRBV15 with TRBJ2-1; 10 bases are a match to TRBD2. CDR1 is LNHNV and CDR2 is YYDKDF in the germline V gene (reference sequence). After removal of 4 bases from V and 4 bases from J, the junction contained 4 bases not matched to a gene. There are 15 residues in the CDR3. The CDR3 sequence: CATSNQLAGYNEQFF. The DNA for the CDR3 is TGTGCCACCAGCAATCAACTAGCGGGATACAATGAGCAGTTCTTC. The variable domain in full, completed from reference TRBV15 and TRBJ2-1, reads DAMVIQNPRYQVTQFGKPVTLSCSQTLNHNVMYWYQQKSSQAPKLLFHYYDKDFNNEADTPDNFQSRRPNTSFCFLDIRSPGLGDTAMYLCATSNQLAGYNEQFFGPGTRLTVL.

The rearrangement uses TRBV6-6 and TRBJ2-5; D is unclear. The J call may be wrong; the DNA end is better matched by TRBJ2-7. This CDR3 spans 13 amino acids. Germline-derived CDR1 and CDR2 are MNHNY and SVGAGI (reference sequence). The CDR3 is CASSYETPNEQYF. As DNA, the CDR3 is TGTGCCAGCAGTTACGAGACACCGAACGAGCAGTACTTC.

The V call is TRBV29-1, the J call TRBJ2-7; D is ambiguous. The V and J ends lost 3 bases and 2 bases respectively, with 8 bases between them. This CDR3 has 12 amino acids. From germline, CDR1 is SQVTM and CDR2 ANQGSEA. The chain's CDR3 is CSVEVQPYEQYF. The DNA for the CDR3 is TGCAGCGTTGAGGTACAGCCCTACGAGCAGTACTTC.

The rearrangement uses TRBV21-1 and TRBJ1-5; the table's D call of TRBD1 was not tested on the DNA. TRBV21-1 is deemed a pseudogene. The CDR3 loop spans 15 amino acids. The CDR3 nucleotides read TGTGCCAGCACCAACCCAGGGCTTAGCAATCAGCCCCAGCATTTT. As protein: CASTNPGLSNQPQHF.

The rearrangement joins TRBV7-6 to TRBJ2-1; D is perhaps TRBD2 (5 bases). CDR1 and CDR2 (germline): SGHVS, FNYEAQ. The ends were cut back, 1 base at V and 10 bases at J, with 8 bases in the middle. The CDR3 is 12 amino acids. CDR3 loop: CASSLEAGEQFF. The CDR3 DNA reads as TGTGCCAGCAGCTTAGAGGCGGGCGAGCAGTTCTTC.

CDR3 in DNA: TGTGCCAGCAGCCGCTGGACTAGCGGGAGTTTCACAGATACGCAGTATTTT. Its translation: CASSRWTSGSFTDTQYF. The genes are TRBV11-3 and TRBJ2-3, with 13 bases identical to TRBD2. Germline assignment: CDR1 SGHNT and CDR2 YENEEA. V was clipped by 5 bases and J by 2 bases; unmatched bases: 7. The CDR3 is 17 amino acids. The whole variable domain, remainder taken from reference TRBV11-3 and TRBJ2-3, is EAGVVQSPRYKIIEKKQPVAFWCNPISGHNTLYWYLQNLGQGPELLIRYENEEAVDDSQLPKDRFSAERLKGVDSTLKIQPAELGDSAVYLCASSRWTSGSFTDTQYFGPGTRLTVL.

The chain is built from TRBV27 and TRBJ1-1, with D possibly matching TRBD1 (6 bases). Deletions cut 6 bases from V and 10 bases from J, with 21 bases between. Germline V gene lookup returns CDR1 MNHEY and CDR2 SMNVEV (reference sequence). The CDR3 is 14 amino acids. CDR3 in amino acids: CASRLQGRGSSAFF. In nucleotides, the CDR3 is TGTGCCAGCAGACTACAGGGAAGGGGGTCATCAGCTTTCTTT.

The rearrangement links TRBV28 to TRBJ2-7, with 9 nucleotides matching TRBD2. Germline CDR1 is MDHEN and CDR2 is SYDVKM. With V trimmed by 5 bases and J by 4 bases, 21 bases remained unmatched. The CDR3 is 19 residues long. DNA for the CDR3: TGTGCCAGCAGTGAGGTTCCGGGGGCGGCTAGCGGGATGTGGTACGAGCAGTACTTC. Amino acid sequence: CASSEVPGAASGMWYEQYF.

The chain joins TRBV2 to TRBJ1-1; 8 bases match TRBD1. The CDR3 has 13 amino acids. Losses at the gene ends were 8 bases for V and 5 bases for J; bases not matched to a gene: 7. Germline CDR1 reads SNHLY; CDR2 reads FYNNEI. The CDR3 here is CASGGQGTTEAFF. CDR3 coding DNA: TGTGCCAGCGGTGGACAGGGAACGACTGAAGCTTTCTTT. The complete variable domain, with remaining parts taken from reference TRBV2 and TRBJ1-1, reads EPEVTQTPSHQVTQMGQEVILRCVPISNHLYFYWYRQILGQKVEFLVSFYNNEISEKSEIFDDQFSVERPDGSNFTLKIRSTKLEDSAMYFCASGGQGTTEAFFGQGTRLTVV.

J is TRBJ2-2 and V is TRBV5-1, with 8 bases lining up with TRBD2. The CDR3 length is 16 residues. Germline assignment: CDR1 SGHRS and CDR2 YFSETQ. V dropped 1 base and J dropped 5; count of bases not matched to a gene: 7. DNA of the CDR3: TGCGCCAGCAGCTTGAGGGTAGCGGGAAGGACCGGGGAGCTGTTTTTT. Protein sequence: CASSLRVAGRTGELFF.

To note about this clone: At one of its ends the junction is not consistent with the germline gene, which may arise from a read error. The CDR3 region is CASSPRQGTGELFF. The DNA for the CDR3 is TGTGCTAGCAGCCCGCGACAGGGAACCGGGGAGCTGTTTTTT. The V call is TRBV7-7, the J call TRBJ2-2, with 7 bases matching TRBD1. The CDR3 is made up of 14 amino acids. CDR1 and CDR2 from the germline V gene are SSHAT and FNYEAQ (reference sequence).

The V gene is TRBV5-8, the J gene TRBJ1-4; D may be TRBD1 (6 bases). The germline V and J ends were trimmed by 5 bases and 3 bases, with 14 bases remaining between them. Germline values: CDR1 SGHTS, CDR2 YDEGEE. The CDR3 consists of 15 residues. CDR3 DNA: TGTGCCAGCAGGCCCACAGGGAGTCCTAATGAAAAACTGTTTTTT. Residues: CASRPTGSPNEKLFF.

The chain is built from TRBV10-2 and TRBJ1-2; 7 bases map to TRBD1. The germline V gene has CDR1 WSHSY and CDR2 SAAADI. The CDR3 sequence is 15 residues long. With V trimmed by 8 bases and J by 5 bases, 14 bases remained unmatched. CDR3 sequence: CASLGQVHRRYGYTF. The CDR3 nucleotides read TGCGCCAGCCTAGGACAGGTACACCGAAGATATGGCTACACCTTC.

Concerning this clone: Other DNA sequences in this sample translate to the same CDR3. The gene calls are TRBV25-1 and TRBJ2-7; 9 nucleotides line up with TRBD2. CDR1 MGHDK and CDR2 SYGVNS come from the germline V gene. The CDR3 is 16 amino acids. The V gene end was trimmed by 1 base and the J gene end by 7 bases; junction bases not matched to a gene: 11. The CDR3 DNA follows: TGTGCCAGCAGTGAATTGATTAGCGGGAGAGCTAATGAGCAGTACTTC. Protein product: CASSELISGRANEQYF.

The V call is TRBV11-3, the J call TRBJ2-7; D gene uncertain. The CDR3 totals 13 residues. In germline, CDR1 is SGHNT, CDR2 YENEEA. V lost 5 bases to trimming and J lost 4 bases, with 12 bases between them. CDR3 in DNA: TGTGCCAGCAGCATCCGCAACTGGTACGAGCAGTACTTC. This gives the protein CASSIRNWYEQYF.

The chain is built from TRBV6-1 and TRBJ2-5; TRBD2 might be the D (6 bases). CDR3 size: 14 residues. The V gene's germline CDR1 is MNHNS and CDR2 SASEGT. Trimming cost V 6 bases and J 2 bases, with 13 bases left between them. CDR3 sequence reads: CASSAGRIQETQYF. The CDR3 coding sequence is TGTGCCAGCAGCGCGGGACGGATTCAAGAGACCCAGTACTTC.

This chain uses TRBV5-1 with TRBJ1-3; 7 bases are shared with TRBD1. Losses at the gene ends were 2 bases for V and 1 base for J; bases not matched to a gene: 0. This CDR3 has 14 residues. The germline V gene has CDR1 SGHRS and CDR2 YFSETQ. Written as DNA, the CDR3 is TGCGCCAGCAGCTTACAGGGGTCTGGAAACACCATATATTTT. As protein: CASSLQGSGNTIYF.

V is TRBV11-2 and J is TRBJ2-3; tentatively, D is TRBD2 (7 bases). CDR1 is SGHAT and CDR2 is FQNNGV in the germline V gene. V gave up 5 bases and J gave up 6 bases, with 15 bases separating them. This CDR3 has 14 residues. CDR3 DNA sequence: TGTGCCAGCAGCCGTACCGGGGGGCTGGATACGCAGTATTTT. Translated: CASSRTGGLDTQYF.

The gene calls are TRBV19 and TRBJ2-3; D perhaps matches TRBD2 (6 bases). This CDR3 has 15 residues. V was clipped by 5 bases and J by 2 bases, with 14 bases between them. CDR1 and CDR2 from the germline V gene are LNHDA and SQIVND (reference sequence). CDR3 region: CASSPTREDTDTQYF. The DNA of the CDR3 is TGTGCCAGTAGTCCTACTAGGGAGGACACAGATACGCAGTATTTT. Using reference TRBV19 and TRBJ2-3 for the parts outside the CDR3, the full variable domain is DGGITQSPKYLFRKEGQNVTLSCEQNLNHDAMYWYRQDPGQGLRLIYYSQIVNDFQKGDIAEGYSVSREKKESFPLTVTSAQKNPTAFYLCASSPTREDTDTQYFGPGTRLTVL.

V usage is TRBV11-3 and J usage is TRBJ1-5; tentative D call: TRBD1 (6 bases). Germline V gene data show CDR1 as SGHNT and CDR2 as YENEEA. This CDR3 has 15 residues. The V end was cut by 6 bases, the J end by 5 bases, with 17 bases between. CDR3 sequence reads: CASRSFRRGHQPQHF. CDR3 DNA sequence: TGTGCCAGCAGGAGTTTTCGCAGGGGCCATCAGCCCCAGCATTTT.